This T cell receptor beta chain was retrieved from a study of cytomegalovirus exposure and HLA in healthy donors. Findings of the study overall: In a later analysis, TCR beta V- and J-gene trimming showed a link to a missense DCLRE1C variant.

The CDR3 sequence is 17 residues long. Trimming removed 0 bases from V and 0 bases from J; junction bases left unmatched: 6. Germline assignment: CDR1 SGDLS and CDR2 YYNGEE. As regards this clone: Its cognate antigen is unknown.

The study ran its PCR with 60 Vbeta and 13 Jbeta primers. The repertoire was sequenced with immunoSEQ multiplex PCR; TCRdb's copy has only in-frame clones and lacks some. The data show roughly 120,000 clones, 15% seen once. This TCR was recovered from a woman between 18 and 30 years old in good health and CMV-seronegative. The V gene is TRBV9, the J gene TRBJ2-3; TRBD2 agrees at 8 bases. Specimen: PBMCs. The CDR3 sequence is CASSVAGGPHSTDTQYF. DNA for the CDR3: TGTGCCAGCAGCGTAGCGGGGGGGCCCCACAGCACAGATACGCAGTATTTT.